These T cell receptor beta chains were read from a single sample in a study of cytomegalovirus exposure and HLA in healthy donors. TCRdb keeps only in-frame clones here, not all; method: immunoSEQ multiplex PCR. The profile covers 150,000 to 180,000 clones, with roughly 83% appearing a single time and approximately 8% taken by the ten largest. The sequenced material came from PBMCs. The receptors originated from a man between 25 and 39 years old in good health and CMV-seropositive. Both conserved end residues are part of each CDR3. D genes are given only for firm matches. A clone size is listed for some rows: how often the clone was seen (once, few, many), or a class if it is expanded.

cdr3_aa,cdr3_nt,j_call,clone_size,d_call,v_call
CASSLVGGGEKLFF,TGTGCCAGCAGCTTAGTGGGAGGAGGCGAAAAACTGTTTTTT,TRBJ1-4,NA,NA,TRBV7-2
CASSLVAETYNEQFF,TGCGCCAGCAGCCTTGTAGCGGAAACCTACAATGAGCAGTTCTTC,TRBJ2-1,NA,NA,TRBV4-1
CASSRNRDSKTDTQYF,TGTGCCAGCAGCCGCAACCGGGACTCGAAGACAGATACGCAGTATTTT,TRBJ2-3,once,NA,TRBV11-3
CASSLGGEEKLFF,TGTGCCAGCAGCTTAGGGGGAGAAGAAAAACTGTTTTTT,TRBJ1-4,NA,NA,TRBV7-9
CAWQGQGSLAEAFF,TGTGCCTGGCAAGGGCAGGGAAGTCTCGCTGAAGCTTTCTTT,TRBJ1-1,NA,NA,TRBV30
CASSGGQLHSGNTIYF,TGTGCCAGCAGTGGGGGACAGCTACACTCTGGAAACACCATATATTTT,TRBJ1-3,NA,TRBD1,TRBV6-1
CASSWTSGTGPTSNQPQHF,TGTGCCAGCAGTTGGACCTCCGGGACAGGCCCAACTAGCAATCAGCCCCAGCATTTT,TRBJ1-5,NA,TRBD1,TRBV5-6
CASSAPGRAGANVLTF,TGTGCCAGCAGCGCCCCCGGGAGGGCTGGGGCCAACGTCCTGACTTTC,TRBJ2-6,NA,TRBD2,TRBV9
CASTSPNTGELFF,TGTGCCAGCACTTCCCCTAACACCGGGGAGCTGTTTTTT,TRBJ2-2,NA,NA,TRBV11-3
CASSLAGGDEKLFF,TGTGCCAGCAGCTTAGCGGGGGGGGATGAAAAACTGTTTTTT,TRBJ1-4,NA,NA,TRBV7-9
CASSLFSGPLGEQYF,TGCGCCAGCAGCTTGTTTAGCGGGCCGCTTGGCGAGCAGTACTTC,TRBJ2-7,NA,TRBD2,TRBV5-1
CASGLGTRSNQPQHF,TGTGCTAGTGGTTTGGGCACACGTAGCAATCAGCCCCAGCATTTT,TRBJ1-5,NA,NA,TRBV12-5
CASSPDREQQYF,TGTGCCAGCAGTCCGGACAGGGAACAGCAGTACTTC,TRBJ2-7,NA,TRBD1,TRBV27
CASIRESSYNEQFF,TGTGCCAGCATTCGGGAGAGCTCCTACAATGAGCAGTTCTTC,TRBJ2-1,NA,NA,TRBV6-1
CASSPGQGTNYGYTF,TGTGCCAGCTCACCAGGGCAGGGGACTAACTATGGCTACACCTTC,TRBJ1-2,NA,NA,TRBV18
CASSSSPNYGYTF,TGTGCCAGCAGTAGTTCCCCTAACTATGGCTACACCTTC,TRBJ1-2,NA,NA,TRBV5-8
CASGPGTSGNHNEQFF,TGCGCCAGCGGGCCCGGGACTAGCGGGAACCACAATGAGCAGTTCTTC,TRBJ2-1,NA,TRBD2,TRBV5-1
CASSLGTGGNTEAFF,TGTGCCAGCAGCTTAGGGACAGGGGGGAACACTGAAGCTTTCTTT,TRBJ1-1,NA,TRBD1,TRBV11-2
CASSFTGGTEAFF,TGTGCCAGCAGCTTCACAGGGGGCACTGAAGCTTTCTTT,TRBJ1-1,NA,TRBD1,TRBV11-3
CASRVAGTNNSPLHF,TGTGCCAGCCGAGTTGCGGGGACGAATAATTCACCCCTCCACTTT,TRBJ1-6,NA,NA,TRBV28
CASSSRGQGDTIYF,TGTGCCAGCAGTTCCCGGGGACAGGGAGACACCATATATTTT,TRBJ1-3,NA,TRBD1,TRBV28
CASSSPSGTSGSLGNEQFF,TGTGCCAGTAGTTCTCCTTCCGGGACTAGCGGGAGTTTGGGAAATGAGCAGTTCTTC,TRBJ2-1,NA,TRBD2,TRBV19
CASSLGQGVKNIQYF,TGTGCCAGCAGCTTGGGACAGGGAGTCAAAAACATTCAGTACTTC,TRBJ2-4,NA,TRBD1,TRBV5-6